The 18 T cell receptor beta chains presented below share a single source sample, sequenced in a study of blood T cell repertoires in COVID-19. The repertoire was sequenced with immunoSEQ multiplex PCR; TCRdb's copy has only in-frame clones and lacks some. The profile shows 70,000 to 95,000 clones, approximately 86% of them singletons. Sequenced material: peripheral blood. The receptors originated from a woman between 65 and 79 years old with active or convalescent COVID-19.

CDR3: CASLWTGDNSNQPQHF. CDR3 sequence (DNA): TGTGCCAGCCTATGGACAGGGGATAATAGCAATCAGCCCCAGCATTTT. The V gene is TRBV11-3, the J gene TRBJ1-5; 9 bases agree with TRBD1. CDR3 length: 16 amino acids. Germline CDR1 is SGHNT and CDR2 is YENEEA. Unmatched junction bases numbered 8, after V lost 8 bases and J lost 0 bases.

A word on this clone: The junction departs from germline at one end; a sequencing error may be responsible. V and J are TRBV2 and TRBJ2-7; 8 bases are shared with TRBD1. This CDR3 is 14 amino acids long. Germline lookup yields CDR1 SNHLY and CDR2 FYNNEI. The CDR3 bases are TGTGCCAGCATGAGATTCGGGACAGGCCAAACTCAACACTTC. This encodes CASMRFGTGQTQHF.

The chain has TRBV27 and TRBJ2-7; 7 bases are a match to TRBD2. Per germline, CDR1 MNHEY and CDR2 SMNVEV (reference sequence). Germline trimming cut 4 bases from V and 1 base from J; bases unmatched to any gene: 7. The CDR3 consists of 15 residues. The CDR3 DNA is TGTGCCAGCAGTTGGGAGGGGCCCCCTTCCTACGAGCAGTACTTC. It encodes CASSWEGPPSYEQYF.

The chain carries TRBV7-2 and TRBJ2-7; D is uncertain. The V end was cut by 2 bases, the J end by 0 bases, with 11 bases between. The germline CDR1 and CDR2 sequences are SGHTA and FQGNSA. The CDR3 totals 15 residues. Here the CDR3 DNA reads TGTGCCAGCAGCTTAAGTTCGATTAGCTCCTACGAGCAGTACTTC. This encodes CASSLSSISSYEQYF.

The V gene is TRBV5-6, the J gene TRBJ2-2; unclear D gene. V lost 4 bases and J lost 6, with 16 bases in between. The V gene's germline CDR1 is SGHDT and CDR2 YYEEEE. The CDR3 sequence is 15 residues long. Here the CDR3 reads CASSVGPATAGELFF. The DNA of the CDR3 is TGTGCCAGCAGCGTGGGCCCAGCGACCGCCGGGGAGCTGTTTTTT.

The rearrangement uses TRBV6-9 and TRBJ2-2; tentative D call: TRBD1 (5 bases). Trimming took 6 bases from V and 3 from J, leaving 20 bases between them. This CDR3 is 17 amino acids long. Germline assignment: CDR1 MNHGY and CDR2 SVAAGI. In DNA, the CDR3 is TGTGCCAGCAGGTTGCCTCGGGCCAGGGAATACACCGGGGAGCTGTTTTTT. Its translation: CASRLPRAREYTGELFF.

This chain links TRBV6-5 with TRBJ2-7, with 9 bases lining up with TRBD1. CDR1 MNHEY and CDR2 SVGAGI come from the germline V gene. The CDR3 contains 14 residues. With 6 bases clipped from V and 4 bases from J, the junction kept 7 bases outside the gene matches. The CDR3 spells CASRPGTGIYEQYF. CDR3 coding DNA: TGTGCCAGCAGGCCCGGGACAGGGATTTACGAGCAGTACTTC.

This clone has more than one count but fewer than ten. This chain uses TRBV20-1 with TRBJ1-2; D gene ambiguous. The germline gives CDR1 DFQATT, CDR2 SNEGSKA (reference sequence). This CDR3 is 11 amino acids long. V was shortened by 5 bases and J by 7 bases, with 11 bases between the two germline ends. The DNA of the CDR3 is TGCAGTGCTGAGTTCCGAGGTGGCTACACCTTC. Translation gives CSAEFRGGYTF.

This chain joins TRBV6-5 and TRBJ2-7, with D unclear. CDR1 MNHEY and CDR2 SVGAGI come from the germline V gene. V lost 6 bases, J lost 1 base, and 4 bases lay in between. The CDR3 is 11 residues long. CDR3 nucleotide sequence: TGTGCCAGCAGGGAGTCCTACGAGCAGTACTTC. This gives the protein CASRESYEQYF.

The chain uses TRBV6-5 and TRBJ1-3; D unresolved. The germline CDR1 and CDR2 sequences are MNHEY and SVGAGI. The CDR3 extends over 14 amino acids. V was clipped by 6 bases and J by 0 bases, with 9 bases between them. In DNA, the CDR3 is TGTGCCAGCAGCTCAGCGAGCTCTGGAAACACCATATATTTT. Protein sequence: CASSSASSGNTIYF.

CDR3 DNA sequence: TGTGCCACCATATACCCCCGACAGGGCAGGGAGACCCAGTACTTC. It yields the protein CATIYPRQGRETQYF. V usage is TRBV19 and J usage is TRBJ2-5; 7 bases fit TRBD1. Germline V CDR1 and CDR2: LNHDA, SQIVND (reference sequence). The CDR3 spans 15 residues. Trimming removed 10 bases from V and 5 bases from J; junction bases left unmatched: 16.

The chain has TRBV9 and TRBJ1-2, with D unclear. The V end was cut by 0 bases, the J end by 8 bases, with 20 bases between. Per germline, CDR1 SGDLS and CDR2 YYNGEE. The CDR3 runs 16 residues. The CDR3 coding sequence is TGTGCCAGCAGCGTAGAAGACGGACTGGAGCCGTGGGGCTACACCTTC. This translates into CASSVEDGLEPWGYTF.

The V gene is TRBV18, the J gene TRBJ1-3; D is undetermined. V lost 4 bases to trimming and J lost 2 bases, with 15 bases between them. Germline CDR1 KGHSH, CDR2 LQKENI. CDR3 length equals 16 residues. The CDR3 DNA reads as TGTGCCAGCTCACGGAGTGTCAGAGAGACTGGAAACACCATATATTTT. Amino acid sequence: CASSRSVRETGNTIYF.

A single count supports this clone. The chain carries TRBV4-3 and TRBJ2-3, with D perhaps matching TRBD2 (6 bases). This CDR3 spans 16 amino acids. CDR1 and CDR2 (germline): LGHNA, YSLEER. V was shortened by 0 bases and J by 2 bases, with 12 bases between the two germline ends. The CDR3 nucleotides read TGCGCCAGCAGCCAAGATGGGCGGGGAGACACAGATACGCAGTATTTT. It is translated as CASSQDGRGDTDTQYF.

The chain combines TRBV11-2 with TRBJ2-7; possible D gene TRBD1, 5 bases. This CDR3 contains 13 residues. CDR1 SGHAT and CDR2 FQNNGV come from the germline V gene. V was clipped by 1 base and J by 6 bases, with 10 bases between them. The CDR3 DNA sequence: TGTGCCAGCAGCTTAGTCAGGGTTGGCGAGCAGTACTTC. This codes for CASSLVRVGEQYF.

V and J are TRBV5-1 and TRBJ1-1, with D unresolved. The CDR3 has 14 amino acids. Germline assignment: CDR1 SGHRS and CDR2 YFSETQ. V gave up 2 bases and J gave up 4 bases, with 12 bases separating them. The chain's CDR3 is CASSFLGPGTEAFF. CDR3 in DNA: TGCGCCAGCAGCTTTTTGGGTCCGGGCACTGAAGCTTTCTTT.

This chain uses TRBV7-8 with TRBJ1-5; D is possibly TRBD1 (5 bases). CDR3 size: 15 residues. Germline CDR1 reads SGHVS; CDR2 reads FQNEAQ. V shed 5 bases and J shed 3 bases, with 14 bases lying between them. This CDR3 is CASSGGVAFNQPQHF. The CDR3 bases are TGTGCCAGCAGCGGAGGGGTAGCGTTCAATCAGCCCCAGCATTTT.

The chain combines TRBV7-2 with TRBJ1-4, with D tentatively TRBD1 (5 bases). CDR3 size: 17 residues. Germline CDR1 SGHTA, CDR2 FQGNSA. Trimming shortened V by 1 base and J by 7 bases, and 19 bases separated the two germline ends. The CDR3 bases are TGTGCCAGCAGCTTAGGCCCTCTGGAGGGGACGGGTGAAAAACTGTTTTTT. Encoded protein: CASSLGPLEGTGEKLFF.